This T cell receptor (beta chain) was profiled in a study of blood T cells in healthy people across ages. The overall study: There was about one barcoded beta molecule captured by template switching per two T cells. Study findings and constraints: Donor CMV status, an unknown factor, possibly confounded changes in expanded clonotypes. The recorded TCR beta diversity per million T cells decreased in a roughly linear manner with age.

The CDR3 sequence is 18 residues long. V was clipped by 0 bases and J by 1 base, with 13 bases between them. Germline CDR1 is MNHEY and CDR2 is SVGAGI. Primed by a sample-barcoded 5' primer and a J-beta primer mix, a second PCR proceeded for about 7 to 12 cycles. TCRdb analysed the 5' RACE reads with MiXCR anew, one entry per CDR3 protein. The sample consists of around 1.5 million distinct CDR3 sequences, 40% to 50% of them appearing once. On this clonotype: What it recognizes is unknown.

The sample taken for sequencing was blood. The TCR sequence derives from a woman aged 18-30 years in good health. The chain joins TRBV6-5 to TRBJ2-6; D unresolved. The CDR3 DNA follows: TGTGCCAGCAGTTACTCCCGACCTTATACTTCTGGGGCCAACGTCCTGACTTTC. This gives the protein CASSYSRPYTSGANVLTF.